This T cell receptor beta chain was profiled in a study of cytomegalovirus exposure and HLA in healthy donors. CDR1 is SGHTA and CDR2 is FQGTGA in the germline V gene. Trimming took off 5 bases at V and 5 bases at J, with 12 bases between the two ends. The CDR3 consists of 13 residues. The assay was immunoSEQ multiplex PCR, and TCRdb's table has in-frame clones only and misses some. The table has 150,000 or so clones, 85% to 90% seen once. This sequence joins TRBV7-3 and TRBJ2-5, with D possibly being TRBD2 (5 bases). This clonotype originated in a woman aged 30 to 39 in good health and CMV-seropositive. Sequenced input: PBMCs. This CDR3 is CASSPDLGETQYF. The CDR3 DNA is TGTGCCAGCAGCCCGGACTTGGGTGAGACCCAGTACTTC.